These 21 T cell receptor beta chains were sequenced from one sample in a study of shared clonotypes between healthy human individuals. TCRdb keeps only in-frame clones here, not all; method: immunoSEQ multiplex PCR. The table records over a million clones, roughly 74% of them present only once. The sequencing input was memory CD4+ T cells from PBMCs. Subset reported: CD45RA-negative fraction. Every receptor here comes from a man between 18 and 35 years old in good health. Some clones in this sample may be carry-over from other donors' samples.

This chain links TRBV15 with TRBJ2-7, with 13 bases aligning to TRBD2. The V gene's germline CDR1 is LNHNV and CDR2 YYDKDF (reference sequence). The CDR3 totals 17 residues. Trimming took 0 bases from V and 2 from J; bases not matched to a gene: 4. This chain's CDR3 is CATSRDLGTSGTYEQYF. CDR3 sequence (DNA): TGTGCCACCAGCAGAGACCTGGGGACTAGCGGGACCTACGAGCAGTACTTC.

The V gene is TRBV11-2, the J gene TRBJ1-1, with a tentative D call TRBD1 (5 bases). Per germline, CDR1 SGHAT and CDR2 FQNNGV. The CDR3 consists of 14 residues. Between the trimmed V and J ends, which lost 0 bases and 8 bases, there was a span of 13 bases. In nucleotides, the CDR3 is TGTGCCAGCAGCTTAGATACGTGGGGGATAGAAGCTTTCTTT. Residues: CASSLDTWGIEAFF.

The V call is TRBV28, the J call TRBJ2-1; 10 nucleotides align to TRBD2. With 6 bases clipped from V and 3 bases from J, the junction kept 8 bases outside the gene matches. The CDR3 covers 16 residues. Germline V lookup: CDR1 MDHEN, CDR2 SYDVKM. In DNA form, the CDR3 reads TGTGCCAGCAGGACCTTAGCGGGAGGCCTCTACAATGAGCAGTTCTTC. This translates into CASRTLAGGLYNEQFF.

The J gene is TRBJ2-1, the V gene TRBV7-2, with a tentative D call TRBD2 (6 bases). CDR3 size: 16 residues. Trimming took off 5 bases at V and 6 bases at J, with 20 bases between the two ends. CDR1 SGHTA and CDR2 FQGNSA come from the germline V gene. DNA of the CDR3: TGTGCCAGCAGCCCCCTTCCCACTAGCCTGGGCAATGAGCAGTTCTTC. Protein sequence: CASSPLPTSLGNEQFF.

Comment on this clone: A much larger clone is a single base away; this may be a read error. This sample includes further DNA sequences coding for the same CDR3. This chain connects TRBV7-2 to TRBJ1-1; D not resolved. Germline lookup yields CDR1 SGHTA and CDR2 FQGNSA. The CDR3 sequence is 13 residues long. Between the trimmed V and J ends, which lost 0 bases and 0 bases, there was a span of 2 bases. CDR3 in DNA: TGTGCCAGCAGCTTAGCGCTGAACACTGAAGCTTTCTTT. Amino acid sequence: CASSLALNTEAFF.

This chain links TRBV6-5 with TRBJ2-7; 8 nucleotides align to TRBD1. Per germline, CDR1 MNHEY and CDR2 SVGAGI. CDR3 size: 14 residues. The V and J ends lost 5 bases and 3 bases, in that order; junction bases with no gene match: 6. The DNA of the CDR3 is TGTGCCAGCAGTAGACAGGGGTACGACTACGAGCAGTACTTC. It specifies CASSRQGYDYEQYF.

The chain uses TRBV6-5 and TRBJ2-7, with 12 bases identical to TRBD2. In germline, CDR1 is MNHEY, CDR2 SVGAGI. J lost 9 bases, V lost 6 bases, and 6 bases had no gene match. This CDR3 is built from 13 residues. This chain's CDR3 is CASSPTSGSVQYF. The CDR3 nucleotides are TGTGCCAGCAGCCCGACTAGCGGGAGTGTGCAGTACTTC.

The chain carries TRBV6-5 and TRBJ2-7; D may be TRBD1 (5 bases). There are 15 residues in the CDR3. Looked up from germline, CDR1 is MNHEY and CDR2 is SVGAGI. The germline V and J ends were trimmed by 3 bases and 7 bases, with 19 bases remaining between them. CDR3 DNA sequence: TGTGCCAGCAGTTATCACAGGCCAGGGTTAGAGGAGCAGTACTTC. As protein: CASSYHRPGLEEQYF.

This clone has a handful of counts. This chain joins TRBV19 and TRBJ1-1, with D possibly TRBD1 on 5 matching bases. Between the trimmed V and J ends, which lost 6 bases and 0 bases, there was a span of 14 bases. The CDR3 is 15 residues long. Looked up from germline, CDR1 is LNHDA and CDR2 is SQIVND (reference sequence). In DNA, the CDR3 is TGTGCCAGTAGAATGACAGCTCCCTTGAACACTGAAGCTTTCTTT. Amino acid sequence: CASRMTAPLNTEAFF.

The rearrangement links TRBV11-3 to TRBJ2-1; maybe TRBD2 (5 bases). This CDR3 is 15 amino acids long. Germline CDR1 SGHNT, CDR2 YENEEA. V was cut by 5 bases and J by 7 bases, with 18 bases left in between. This CDR3 is CASSLRAGRRNEQFF. CDR3 nucleotide sequence: TGTGCCAGCAGCCTGAGGGCCGGACGGAGGAATGAGCAGTTCTTC.

The chain is built from TRBV7-9 and TRBJ1-2; 7 bases align to TRBD1. This CDR3 is built from 14 residues. Trimming took 4 bases from V and 3 from J; bases not matched to a gene: 5. From germline, CDR1 is SEHNR and CDR2 FQNEAQ (reference sequence). In DNA form, the CDR3 reads TGTGCCAGCAGCTCGACAGGGTACCACTATGGCTACACCTTC. Translating gives CASSSTGYHYGYTF.

V usage is TRBV25-1 and J usage is TRBJ2-6; 10 bases match TRBD1. The J segment lost 1 base and the V segment lost 6 bases, leaving 6 bases of the junction unmatched. The CDR3 is 17 residues long. Germline V gene data show CDR1 as MGHDK and CDR2 as SYGVNS. CDR3 residues: CASRATGGASGANVLTF. The CDR3 DNA reads as TGTGCCAGCAGGGCGACAGGGGGCGCATCTGGGGCCAACGTCCTGACTTTC. Supplemented by reference TRBV25-1 and TRBJ2-6, the full variable domain reads EADIYQTPRYLVIGTGKKITLECSQTMGHDKMYWYQQDPGMELHLIHYSYGVNSTEKGDLSSESTVSRIRTEHFPLTLESARPSHTSQYLCASRATGGASGANVLTFGAGSRLTVL.

The J gene is TRBJ2-1, the V gene TRBV6-5, with TRBD2 matching over 7 bases. The V segment lost 2 bases and the J segment 7 bases; nucleotides outside the gene matches: 8. Per the germline V gene, CDR1 is MNHEY and CDR2 is SVGAGI. The CDR3 contains 15 residues. CDR3 protein: CASSYPGLGRNEQFF. CDR3 DNA sequence: TGTGCCAGCAGTTACCCCGGACTAGGTAGGAATGAGCAGTTCTTC.

The V call is TRBV11-1, the J call TRBJ2-1; TRBD2 matches 11 bases. This CDR3 has 13 amino acids. Germline CDR1 SGHAT, CDR2 FQDESV (reference sequence). The trim removed 7 bases at V and 8 bases at J, leaving 4 bases unmatched. The CDR3 is CASKIAGGHEQFF. The CDR3 nucleotides are TGTGCCAGCAAAATAGCGGGAGGGCATGAGCAGTTCTTC.

The V call is TRBV4-1, the J call TRBJ1-5, with 7 bases aligning to TRBD1. Germline assignment: CDR1 MGHRA and CDR2 YSYEKL. The CDR3 spans 15 residues. The J segment lost 6 bases and the V segment lost 0 bases, leaving 5 bases of the junction unmatched. The CDR3 protein is CASSQDMAGGQPQHF. Here the CDR3 DNA reads TGCGCCAGCAGCCAAGATATGGCAGGGGGTCAGCCCCAGCATTTT.

V is TRBV7-2 and J is TRBJ1-5, with D perhaps matching TRBD1 (5 bases). Germline-derived CDR1 and CDR2 are SGHTA and FQGNSA. The CDR3 loop spans 14 amino acids. The V gene lost 4 bases and the J gene lost 5 bases, with 12 bases spanning the gap. CDR3 sequence: CASSSDPRDQPQHF. CDR3 nucleotide sequence: TGTGCCAGCAGCTCCGACCCCAGGGATCAGCCCCAGCATTTT.

This clone occurred once. This chain links TRBV5-1 with TRBJ2-1, with unresolved D. The CDR3 consists of 14 residues. Germline CDR1 reads SGHRS; CDR2 reads YFSETQ. V was shortened by 3 bases and J by 7 bases, with 14 bases between the two germline ends. CDR3 sequence reads: CASSSVPYSNEQFF. CDR3 sequence (DNA): TGCGCCAGCAGCTCGGTCCCCTATAGTAATGAGCAGTTCTTC.

The chain carries TRBV10-3 and TRBJ2-1; 9 bases align to TRBD1. The CDR3 runs to 14 residues. After removal of 6 bases from V and 4 bases from J, the junction contained 4 bases not matched to a gene. Germline V CDR1 and CDR2: ENHRY, SYGVKD. The CDR3 DNA is TGTGCCATCAGCGGGACAGGGCGATACAATGAGCAGTTCTTC. Its translation: CAISGTGRYNEQFF.

As concerns this clone: This clone may be a read error of a much larger clone one base away. The sample has other DNA sequences that encode this CDR3 too. The chain couples TRBV7-2 to TRBJ1-5; possibly TRBD1 for D (6 bases). The CDR3 runs to 14 residues. Germline CDR1 and CDR2: SGHTA and FQGNSA. Trimming took off 5 bases at V and 7 bases at J, with 15 bases between the two ends. The DNA of the CDR3 is TGTGCCAGCAGCGATGGACAGCCTGGACAGCCCCAGCATTTT. Its translation: CASSDGQPGQPQHF.

This rearrangement joins TRBV18 to TRBJ2-1, with 9 nucleotides matching TRBD2. The length of the CDR3 is 16 residues. Germline V lookup: CDR1 KGHSH, CDR2 LQKENI. The ends lost 6 bases at V and 3 bases at J; junction bases unmatched: 9. In DNA form, the CDR3 reads TGTGCCAGCTCTCCTTGGACTAGCGCCGACTACAATGAGCAGTTCTTC. It translates to CASSPWTSADYNEQFF.

J is TRBJ2-3 and V is TRBV4-3; TRBD2 matches 8 bases. Unmatched junction bases numbered 7, after V lost 1 base and J lost 4 bases. Germline V gene data show CDR1 as LGHNA and CDR2 as YSLEER. The CDR3 runs to 16 residues. The CDR3 is CASSQGGTSGADTQYF. As DNA, the CDR3 is TGCGCCAGCAGCCAAGGGGGGACTAGTGGTGCAGATACGCAGTATTTT.